This T cell receptor (beta chain) originates from a study of CD8 T cells in ankylosing spondylitis. Study-wide points: Relatively scarce in peripheral blood, disease-linked clones were CD8+.

TCR beta libraries were made by quantitative 5'-RACE with molecular barcodes. TCRdb used MiXCR to reprocess the 5' RACE reads, holding one entry per CDR3 protein. In the table there are 350,000 or so distinct CDR3 sequences, 9.5% to 13% of which are singletons. Trimming took 0 bases from V and 6 from J; bases not matched to a gene: 12. The length of the CDR3 is 17 residues. Germline V gene data show CDR1 as DFQATT and CDR2 as SNEGSKA (reference sequence). This clonotype was seen at least ten times. Antigen unknown. V and J are TRBV20-1 and TRBJ2-1; TRBD2 agrees at 9 bases. This receptor was obtained from a female donor with ankylosing spondylitis or in good health (not recorded which). Material: blood, either unsorted or a sorted T cell fraction (not recorded which). This CDR3 is CSARDLGVSSGTNEQFF. CDR3 coding DNA: TGCAGTGCTAGAGATTTGGGGGTTTCTAGCGGGACCAATGAGCAGTTCTTC.